Listed here is a single T cell receptor beta chain. Its target is not known. Profiled with immunoSEQ multiplex PCR; TCRdb holds only in-frame clones, not every one. The sample records roughly 99,000 clones, roughly 90% being singletons. Trimming removed 4 bases from V and 3 bases from J; junction bases left unmatched: 11. CDR3 length equals 16 residues. Germline-derived CDR1 and CDR2 are KGHSH and LQKENI. The sample is drawn from a study of T cell responses to AZD1222 COVID-19 vaccine. Combined were second doses at about 4 or about 12 weeks. Notes on the study in general: Breadth and depth of Spike-specific TCRs rose after two AZD1222 doses.

The sequence was collected from an adult who received the AZD1222 COVID-19 vaccine. This sequence joins TRBV18 and TRBJ1-1; 7 bases are a match to TRBD1. The input for sequencing was peripheral blood, taken 28 days after the second AZD1222 dose. The CDR3 DNA reads as TGTGCCAGCTCACTGGGGAGGGGGCTGTGGGACACTGAAGCTTTCTTT. It translates to CASSLGRGLWDTEAFF.